Each of the 32 T cell receptor beta chains below was sequenced from the same sample in a study of STAT5B mutations in CD4+ large granular lymphocyte leukemia. Repertoires were generated with immunoSEQ multiplex PCR, while TCRdb's copy carries only in-frame clones and drops some. In the table there are just under 35,000 clones, 68% of which are singletons. The sample taken for sequencing was CD4+ T cells from blood buffy coats. These receptors originate from a human donor in good health.

In its sample, this clone is medium-sized. The V gene is TRBV19, the J gene TRBJ1-1; 8 nucleotides align to TRBD1. From germline, CDR1 is LNHDA and CDR2 SQIVND (reference sequence). The CDR3 contains 14 residues. V lost 7 bases and J lost 5; bases outside the gene matches: 9. CDR3: CASIRGRGQTEAFF. DNA of the CDR3: TGTGCCAGTATAAGGGGCAGGGGGCAGACTGAAGCTTTCTTT.

The chain has TRBV7-9 and TRBJ1-4; perhaps TRBD1 as D (5 bases). The V gene's germline CDR1 is SEHNR and CDR2 FQNEAQ (reference sequence). This CDR3 comprises 16 residues. The V and J ends lost 2 bases and 1 base respectively, with 11 bases between them. The CDR3 reads CASSLLGQGTNEKLFF. DNA of the CDR3: TGTGCCAGCAGCTTACTAGGTCAGGGAACTAATGAAAAACTGTTTTTT.

V and J are TRBV4-1 and TRBJ1-4; no clear D. V lost 4 bases and J 7 bases, leaving 13 bases between the germline ends. The CDR3 contains 14 residues. Germline assignment: CDR1 MGHRA and CDR2 YSYEKL. The CDR3, as DNA: TGCGCCAGCAGCCGACTACGCTGGGGTGAAAAACTGTTTTTT. As protein: CASSRLRWGEKLFF.

The V call is TRBV7-9, the J call TRBJ2-2; possible D gene TRBD2, 5 bases. Trimming removed 5 bases at V and 4 bases at J, with 14 bases between. Germline V gene sequence: CDR1 SEHNR, CDR2 FQNEAQ (reference sequence). The CDR3 extends over 15 amino acids. DNA for the CDR3: TGTGCCAGCAGCCCGCCCAGCGGAGGCACCGGGGAGCTGTTTTTT. It codes for CASSPPSGGTGELFF.

The V gene is TRBV18, the J gene TRBJ1-2; D call uncertain. The CDR3 extends over 14 amino acids. Germline lookup yields CDR1 KGHSH and CDR2 LQKENI. V was clipped by 8 bases and J by 2 bases, with 15 bases between them. This CDR3 is CASLSPWQNYGYTF. CDR3 coding DNA: TGTGCCAGCCTCAGCCCGTGGCAGAACTATGGCTACACCTTC.

This clone was observed a few times. The V call is TRBV7-6, the J call TRBJ2-5; no reliable D call. CDR3 size: 13 residues. CDR1 and CDR2 (germline): SGHVS, FNYEAQ. Trimming cost V 3 bases and J 2 bases, with 7 bases left between them. This chain's CDR3 is CASSFGRQETQYF. DNA for the CDR3: TGTGCCAGCAGCTTCGGCCGGCAAGAGACCCAGTACTTC.

The chain is built from TRBV2 and TRBJ2-1; possible D gene TRBD1, 5 bases. V dropped 6 bases and J dropped 0 bases, with 12 bases sitting between them. The CDR3 has 15 residues. The V gene's germline CDR1 is SNHLY and CDR2 FYNNEI. The CDR3 spells CASRLQGISYNEQFF. The CDR3 DNA is TGTGCCAGCAGACTCCAGGGAATCTCCTACAATGAGCAGTTCTTC. Looking up the rest from reference TRBV2 and TRBJ2-1 gives the full variable domain: EPEVTQTPSHQVTQMGQEVILRCVPISNHLYFYWYRQILGQKVEFLVSFYNNEISEKSEIFDDQFSVERPDGSNFTLKIRSTKLEDSAMYFCASRLQGISYNEQFFGPGTRLTVL.

The genes are TRBV19 and TRBJ1-5; possible D gene TRBD1, 5 bases. V lost 5 bases and J lost 2, with 13 bases in between. CDR3 length: 15 residues. The germline gives CDR1 LNHDA, CDR2 SQIVND (reference sequence). Here the CDR3 reads CASSVGGTGNQPQHF. The CDR3 DNA is TGTGCCAGTAGTGTGGGGGGGACGGGCAATCAGCCCCAGCATTTT.

The chain employs TRBV18 and TRBJ2-1; 11 positions agree with TRBD2. This CDR3 spans 16 amino acids. V lost 3 bases and J lost 7; bases outside the gene matches: 8. Per the germline V gene, CDR1 is KGHSH and CDR2 is LQKENI. CDR3 sequence reads: CASSPRLAGLQNEQFF. The CDR3 region has the DNA TGTGCCAGCTCACCGAGACTAGCGGGGCTACAGAATGAGCAGTTCTTC.

The rearrangement joins TRBV5-6 to TRBJ2-6; a weak D match, TRBD1 (6 bases). Germline lookup yields CDR1 SGHDT and CDR2 YYEEEE. The length of the CDR3 is 18 residues. V was shortened by 0 bases and J by 0 bases, with 13 bases between the two germline ends. In DNA form, the CDR3 reads TGTGCCAGCAGCTTGGTTCCCGGGACACCCTCTGGGGCCAACGTCCTGACTTTC. It is translated as CASSLVPGTPSGANVLTF.

This clone was picked up one time. This chain uses TRBV7-9 with TRBJ1-4, with a possible D match to TRBD1 (5 bases). Between the trimmed V and J ends, which lost 5 bases and 2 bases, there was a span of 12 bases. The CDR3 spans 15 residues. Germline values: CDR1 SEHNR, CDR2 FQNEAQ (reference sequence). CDR3 DNA: TGTGCCAGCAGCGCACGAGGGGCCACTAATGAAAAACTGTTTTTT. Its protein is CASSARGATNEKLFF. Combining the CDR3 with reference TRBV7-9 and TRBJ1-4 gives the whole variable domain DTGVSQNPRHKITKRGQNVTFRCDPISEHNRLYWYRQTLGQGPEFLTYFQNEAQLEKSRLLSDRFSAERPKGSFSTLEIQRTEQGDSAMYLCASSARGATNEKLFFGSGTQLSVL.

The V and J genes are TRBV7-6 and TRBJ1-5; 9 nucleotides align to TRBD1. Germline trimming cut 6 bases from V and 3 bases from J; bases unmatched to any gene: 6. Germline V CDR1 and CDR2: SGHVS, FNYEAQ. This CDR3 region has 15 residues. This CDR3 is CASSRTGESNQPQHF. In DNA form, the CDR3 reads TGTGCCAGCAGTAGGACAGGGGAGTCCAATCAGCCCCAGCATTTT.

The J gene is TRBJ1-5, the V gene TRBV6-1; the D gene is possibly TRBD1 (5 bases). Trimming took off 5 bases at V and 9 bases at J, with 14 bases between the two ends. Germline assignment: CDR1 MNHNS and CDR2 SASEGT. The length of the CDR3 is 13 residues. CDR3 in amino acids: CASSTLRDGPQHF. The CDR3 DNA sequence: TGTGCCAGCAGTACCCTCAGGGATGGGCCCCAGCATTTT.

V gene TRBV5-3 combines with J gene TRBJ2-5; tentative D call: TRBD2 (5 bases). TRBV5-3 is filed as an ORF, its function uncertain. The CDR3 is 12 amino acids. V lost 7 bases and J lost 5, with 12 bases in between. The CDR3 protein is CARFGVFETQYF. Written as DNA, the CDR3 is TGTGCCAGATTCGGGGTTTTTGAGACCCAGTACTTC.

This rearrangement joins TRBV19 to TRBJ1-1; D is undetermined. CDR1 LNHDA and CDR2 SQIVND come from the germline V gene (reference sequence). V was pared by 6 bases and J by 2 bases, with 7 bases between. This CDR3 region has 12 residues. The CDR3 protein is CASSSKNTEAFF. The CDR3 DNA is TGTGCCAGTAGCTCAAAAAACACTGAAGCTTTCTTT.

In this sample, this clone turned up a few times. This sequence joins TRBV7-9 and TRBJ1-1; TRBD1 matches 7 bases. With V trimmed by 2 bases and J by 0 bases, 3 bases remained unmatched. Germline CDR1 is SEHNR and CDR2 is FQNEAQ (reference sequence). The CDR3 consists of 15 residues. The CDR3 bases are TGTGCCAGCAGCTTAAGACAGGGTTTGAACACTGAAGCTTTCTTT. Residues: CASSLRQGLNTEAFF.

This sequence joins TRBV7-9 and TRBJ1-1, with no clear D. The V end was cut by 5 bases, the J end by 4 bases, with 11 bases between. Germline lookup yields CDR1 SEHNR and CDR2 FQNEAQ (reference sequence). This CDR3 has 13 residues. This CDR3 reads CASSPMGGTEAFF. In DNA form, the CDR3 reads TGTGCCAGCAGCCCGATGGGTGGCACTGAAGCTTTCTTT.

The chain is built from TRBV6-1 and TRBJ2-1; 10 positions match TRBD1. The CDR3 is 16 amino acids. The germline V gene encodes CDR1 MNHNS and CDR2 SASEGT. V was pared by 4 bases and J by 7 bases, with 10 bases of the junction left unmatched. CDR3 bases: TGTGCCAGCAGTGCACCGACAGGGGGCGGAAGGAATGAGCAGTTCTTC. It yields the protein CASSAPTGGGRNEQFF.

The chain joins TRBV18 to TRBJ1-1; tentatively, D is TRBD1 (6 bases). Germline loops: CDR1 KGHSH, CDR2 LQKENI. V was pared by 5 bases and J by 1 base, with 14 bases between. The CDR3 has 15 residues. The CDR3: CASSTMTGKNTEAFF. CDR3 DNA: TGTGCCAGCTCAACGATGACAGGAAAGAACACTGAAGCTTTCTTT.

The rearrangement links TRBV7-9 to TRBJ2-7; 11 bases are a match to TRBD1. CDR1 and CDR2 from the germline V gene are SEHNR and FQNEAQ (reference sequence). V was clipped by 4 bases and J by 5 bases; unmatched bases: 7. The CDR3 extends over 15 amino acids. The CDR3 DNA follows: TGTGCCAGCAGCTCCTACGGACAGGGGGCCGACGAGCAGTACTTC. Its protein product is CASSSYGQGADEQYF.

This chain uses TRBV19 with TRBJ1-2; D is uncertain. Germline V CDR1 and CDR2: LNHDA, SQIVND (reference sequence). V was pared by 1 base and J by 8 bases, with 14 bases between. The CDR3 has 14 residues. CDR3 nucleotides: TGTGCCAGTAGTATAGTGTCTGTCGGGAAGGGCTACACCTTC. It yields the protein CASSIVSVGKGYTF.

The rearrangement joins TRBV7-6 to TRBJ2-1; a possible D gene is TRBD2 (7 bases). Trimming stripped 4 bases from V and 15 bases from J, with 19 bases between. Germline-derived CDR1 and CDR2 are SGHVS and FNYEAQ. This CDR3 comprises 13 residues. CDR3 region: CASSSPGGGRPFF. CDR3 coding DNA: TGTGCCAGCAGCTCTCCTGGGGGGGGGCGGCCGTTCTTC.

The genes are TRBV7-2 and TRBJ1-5, with D unclear. The CDR3 consists of 15 residues. V lost 5 bases and J 0 bases, leaving 11 bases between the germline ends. Germline lookup yields CDR1 SGHTA and CDR2 FQGNSA. The CDR3 protein is CASSLSGVSNQPQHF. DNA for the CDR3: TGTGCCAGCAGCCTTAGTGGAGTTAGCAATCAGCCCCAGCATTTT.

The rearrangement links TRBV18 to TRBJ2-7; the match to TRBD2 covers 15 bases. The CDR3 has 17 residues. Germline CDR1 KGHSH, CDR2 LQKENI. With 3 bases clipped from V and 2 bases from J, the junction kept 5 bases outside the gene matches. CDR3 coding DNA: TGTGCCAGCTCACCTAAGGGACTAGCGGGGGGACCCTACGAGCAGTACTTC. Translating it yields CASSPKGLAGGPYEQYF.

The rearrangement links TRBV7-2 to TRBJ1-6, with no clear D. The CDR3 is 15 amino acids. Germline CDR1 is SGHTA and CDR2 is FQGNSA. The V end lost 5 bases, the J end lost 7 bases, and 15 bases lay between the germline ends. CDR3 in amino acids: CASSGEALLNSPLHF. DNA of the CDR3: TGTGCCAGCAGCGGAGAAGCACTGTTGAATTCACCCCTCCACTTT.

The rearrangement uses TRBV2 and TRBJ1-4, with a possible D match to TRBD1 (6 bases). With 6 bases removed from V and 4 bases from J, the gap between germline ends came to 12 bases. The CDR3 runs to 14 residues. CDR1 is SNHLY, CDR2 FYNNEI, per germline. The CDR3 protein is CASSEQGLNEKLFF. The CDR3 DNA reads TGTGCCAGCAGCGAACAGGGCCTTAATGAAAAACTGTTTTTT.

The chain couples TRBV6-1 to TRBJ2-7, with 7 nucleotides matching TRBD1. The CDR3 totals 14 residues. Trimming removed 2 bases from V and 3 bases from J; junction bases left unmatched: 4. Germline CDR1 is MNHNS and CDR2 is SASEGT. Here the CDR3 reads CASSERGQSYEQYF. The CDR3 DNA reads as TGTGCCAGCAGTGAAAGGGGACAGAGCTACGAGCAGTACTTC.

This chain connects TRBV5-5 to TRBJ2-2; 10 positions match TRBD1. The CDR3 is 16 amino acids. Looked up from germline, CDR1 is SGHKS and CDR2 is YYEKEE (reference sequence). V lost 1 base, J lost 5 bases, and 5 bases stayed unmatched. CDR3 in DNA: TGTGCCAGCAGCTTGTGGGGGACAGGGGCAACCGGGGAGCTGTTTTTT. Protein product: CASSLWGTGATGELFF.

The V and J genes are TRBV11-2 and TRBJ2-1, with D perhaps TRBD1 (6 bases). The CDR3 has 15 residues. V was shortened by 4 bases and J by 1 base, with 11 bases between the two germline ends. Germline V lookup: CDR1 SGHAT, CDR2 FQNNGV. In nucleotides, the CDR3 is TGTGCCAGCAGCTCACAGGGAATTTCCTACAATGAGCAGTTCTTC. This encodes CASSSQGISYNEQFF.

The gene calls are TRBV21-1 and TRBJ1-2. TRBV21-1 is assigned pseudogene status. There are 15 residues in the CDR3. The CDR3 sequence is CASNYIGGDSYGYTF. The CDR3 DNA reads TGTGCCAGCAACTATATCGGCGGGGATTCGTATGGCTACACCTTC.

This clone was detected a few times. The rearrangement links TRBV10-3 to TRBJ1-2; tentatively, D is TRBD1 (6 bases). Germline CDR1 and CDR2: ENHRY and SYGVKD. V was pared by 0 bases and J by 4 bases, with 9 bases between. CDR3 length: 14 residues. DNA of the CDR3: TGTGCCATCAGTGAGTCGGACAGAACCTATGGCTACACCTTC. This encodes CAISESDRTYGYTF.

This chain connects TRBV10-1 to TRBJ1-6, with D uncertain. This CDR3 is 12 amino acids long. Germline CDR1 reads WNHNN; CDR2 reads SYGVQD (reference sequence). The V and J ends lost 3 bases and 5 bases respectively, with 2 bases between them. In DNA form, the CDR3 reads TGCGCCAGCAGTGATAATAATTCACCCCTCCACTTT. Its protein is CASSDNNSPLHF.